The rows below give T cell receptor beta chains drawn from one sample of a study of monozygotic twins with inflammatory bowel disease. Reanalyzing the 5' RACE reads, TCRdb keeps one entry per CDR3 protein, without DNA. This listing includes 300,000 to 350,000 distinct CDR3 sequences. The sequenced sample consisted of blood. These receptors came from a human donor with ulcerative colitis or Crohn's disease, or a healthy co-twin of an affected twin (not recorded which). The CDR3 runs from the conserved cysteine through the conserved F or W.

v_gene: TRBV5-1; j_gene: TRBJ1-5; CDR3aa: CASSLDGGNQPQHF
v_gene: TRBV12-3/TRBV12-4; j_gene: TRBJ1-1; CDR3aa: CASSLSETEAFF
v_gene: TRBV12-3/TRBV12-4; j_gene: TRBJ2-7; CDR3aa: CASSGAQGRQGTSNEQYF
v_gene: TRBV7-2; j_gene: TRBJ2-3; CDR3aa: CASSQRGREGTDTQYF
v_gene: TRBV20-1; j_gene: TRBJ2-7; CDR3aa: CSARDRAVEQYF
v_gene: TRBV15; j_gene: TRBJ1-1; CDR3aa: CATSRTRDSTEAFF
v_gene: TRBV5-1; j_gene: TRBJ2-7; CDR3aa: CASSRPGHDYEQYF
v_gene: TRBV23-1; j_gene: TRBJ1-5; CDR3aa: CASSPPDRGGDCNQPQHF
v_gene: TRBV5-1; j_gene: TRBJ2-5; CDR3aa: CASSSGDRGYETQYF
v_gene: TRBV7-2; j_gene: TRBJ2-1; CDR3aa: CASSASSEQFF
v_gene: TRBV29-1; j_gene: TRBJ2-7; CDR3aa: CSVLQNSREQYF
v_gene: TRBV6-6; j_gene: TRBJ2-5; CDR3aa: CASSYGYYQETQYF
v_gene: TRBV7-2; j_gene: TRBJ2-1; CDR3aa: CASSQAGGYNEQFF
v_gene: TRBV28; j_gene: TRBJ1-1; CDR3aa: CASSLRSRTDTEAFF
v_gene: TRBV5-6; j_gene: TRBJ2-2; CDR3aa: CASSLIQGLNTGELFF
v_gene: TRBV27; j_gene: TRBJ1-2; CDR3aa: CASSRGRQGAINYGYTF
v_gene: TRBV7-2; j_gene: TRBJ2-7; CDR3aa: CASSEQGAIPFGEQYF
v_gene: TRBV5-1; j_gene: TRBJ2-5; CDR3aa: CASSLSPAGVRQETQYF
v_gene: TRBV19; j_gene: TRBJ2-1; CDR3aa: CASKAPFSDEQFF
v_gene: TRBV20-1; j_gene: TRBJ2-1; CDR3aa: CSARAFSGINEQFF
v_gene: TRBV2; j_gene: TRBJ1-1; CDR3aa: CATGGQGFGTEAFF
v_gene: TRBV3-1; j_gene: TRBJ2-6; CDR3aa: CASSQDSYSRSPGANVLTF
v_gene: TRBV11-2; j_gene: TRBJ1-1; CDR3aa: CASSLGGGISVGDAEAFF
v_gene: TRBV29-1; j_gene: TRBJ2-1; CDR3aa: CSVVRSGSYNEQFF
v_gene: TRBV5-1; j_gene: TRBJ2-3; CDR3aa: CASSLVGSRSPTDTQYF
v_gene: TRBV12-2; j_gene: TRBJ1-1; CDR3aa: CASRSPPQSRDRETEAFF
v_gene: TRBV4-1; j_gene: TRBJ2-7; CDR3aa: CASSQVAGSSYEQYF
v_gene: TRBV5-6; j_gene: TRBJ1-1; CDR3aa: CASSLVQLNTEAFF
v_gene: TRBV10-3; j_gene: TRBJ2-5; CDR3aa: CATSVGGKSFTQETQYF
v_gene: TRBV20-1; j_gene: TRBJ1-3; CDR3aa: CSARVPGGLDTIYF
v_gene: TRBV29-1; j_gene: TRBJ1-1; CDR3aa: CSVEARGTEAFF
v_gene: TRBV20-1; j_gene: TRBJ1-5; CDR3aa: CSASLGFDNQPQHF
v_gene: TRBV12-3/TRBV12-4; j_gene: TRBJ2-2; CDR3aa: CASILGWGVVGTGELFF
v_gene: TRBV12-3/TRBV12-4; j_gene: TRBJ1-3; CDR3aa: CASSLIGGSGNTIYF
v_gene: TRBV12-5; j_gene: TRBJ2-5; CDR3aa: CASGSGILETQYF
v_gene: TRBV7-9; j_gene: TRBJ1-1; CDR3aa: CASTFPGRAFTEAFF
v_gene: TRBV6-5; j_gene: TRBJ2-7; CDR3aa: CASSYSMRGREQYF
v_gene: TRBV11-1; j_gene: TRBJ1-1; CDR3aa: CASSPRQARRTEAFF
v_gene: TRBV6-4; j_gene: TRBJ2-5; CDR3aa: CASSDSFFCPGVKETQYF
v_gene: TRBV4-1; j_gene: TRBJ2-6; CDR3aa: CASSQTSGLSGANVLTF
v_gene: TRBV28; j_gene: TRBJ2-2; CDR3aa: CASKSQGAVGELFF
v_gene: TRBV12-3/TRBV12-4; j_gene: TRBJ1-5; CDR3aa: CASSRNGNQPQHF
v_gene: TRBV5-1; j_gene: TRBJ2-1; CDR3aa: CASSADVHLANEQFF
v_gene: TRBV12-3/TRBV12-4; j_gene: TRBJ1-1; CDR3aa: CASSPTTGTRNTEAFF
v_gene: TRBV5-1; j_gene: TRBJ2-2; CDR3aa: CASSPPGSVSGELFF
v_gene: TRBV6-5; j_gene: TRBJ1-2; CDR3aa: CASSYSTGQDYGYTF
v_gene: TRBV12-3/TRBV12-4; j_gene: TRBJ1-3; CDR3aa: CASSLTRSGNTIYF
v_gene: TRBV5-1; j_gene: TRBJ2-1; CDR3aa: CASSPGPALSYNEQFF
v_gene: TRBV7-6; j_gene: TRBJ2-7; CDR3aa: CASSLNRDSQMSF